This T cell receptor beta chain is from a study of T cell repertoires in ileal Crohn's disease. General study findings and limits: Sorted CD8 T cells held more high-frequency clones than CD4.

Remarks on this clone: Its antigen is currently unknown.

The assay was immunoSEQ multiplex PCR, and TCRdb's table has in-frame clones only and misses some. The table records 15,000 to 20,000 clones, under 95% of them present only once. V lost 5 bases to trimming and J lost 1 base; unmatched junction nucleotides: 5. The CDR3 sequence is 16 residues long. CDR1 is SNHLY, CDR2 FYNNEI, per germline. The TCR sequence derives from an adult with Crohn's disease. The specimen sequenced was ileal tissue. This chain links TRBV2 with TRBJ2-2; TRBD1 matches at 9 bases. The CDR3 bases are TGTGCCAGCAGTTCGACAGGGGGGAAGAACACCGGGGAGCTGTTTTTT. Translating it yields CASSSTGGKNTGELFF.